One sample yielded the 25 T cell receptor beta chains listed below, sequenced in a study of graft-versus-host responses after intestinal transplantation. Profiled with immunoSEQ multiplex PCR; TCRdb holds only in-frame clones, not every one. This table holds around 19,000 clones, 35% to 40% found once. Material: alloreactive CD4+ T cells from a mixed lymphocyte reaction culture, obtained before transplantation. The subset is: CFSE-low proliferating T cells sorted from roughly 6-day pre-transplant mixed lymphocyte reaction (GvH or HvG direction). The source of these receptors is a human patient who was an organ donor for intestinal transplantation.

The sample holds a few counts of this clone. The same CDR3 arises from other DNA sequences in this sample as well. The CDR3 DNA sequence: TGCGCCAGCAGCTTGCAGGGGGCAGAGACCCAGTACTTC. Translating it yields CASSLQGAETQYF. V is TRBV5-1 and J is TRBJ2-5; TRBD1 agrees at 8 bases. J was trimmed by 4 bases and V by 1 base; bases with no gene match: 0. The germline gives CDR1 SGHRS, CDR2 YFSETQ. The CDR3 is 13 residues long. Full variable domain (missing parts from reference TRBV5-1 and TRBJ2-5): KAGVTQTPRYLIKTRGQQVTLSCSPISGHRSVSWYQQTPGQGLQFLFEYFSETQRNKGNFPGRFSGRQFSNSRSEMNVSTLELGDSALYLCASSLQGAETQYFGPGTRLLVL.

This clone was counted between two and nine times. The CDR3 region has the DNA TGTGCCAGCAGTTACGTTGAAAAACTGTTTTTT. Translating gives CASSYVEKLFF. This sequence joins TRBV6-1 and TRBJ1-4; D ambiguous. The germline V gene encodes CDR1 MNHNS and CDR2 SASEGT. With 5 bases removed from V and 7 bases from J, the gap between germline ends came to 5 bases. This CDR3 is built from 11 residues.

This sequence joins TRBV6-1 and TRBJ2-7; possibly TRBD2 for D (5 bases). CDR3 length equals 13 residues. CDR1 and CDR2 from the germline V gene are MNHNS and SASEGT. V dropped 7 bases and J dropped 0 bases, with 10 bases sitting between them. The CDR3 here is CASNSGSSYEQYF. Written as DNA, the CDR3 is TGTGCCAGCAACAGCGGCAGCTCCTACGAGCAGTACTTC.

This chain uses TRBV5-1 with TRBJ2-7; D tentatively reads TRBD1 or TRBD2 (5 bases each). The CDR3 has 15 amino acids. CDR1 is SGHRS, CDR2 YFSETQ, per germline. V lost 4 bases and J lost 2, with 16 bases in between. CDR3 in amino acids: CASSPLPGRTYEQYF. In DNA, the CDR3 is TGCGCCAGCAGCCCACTTCCGGGGCGAACCTACGAGCAGTACTTC.

The rearrangement links TRBV4-2 to TRBJ2-7; 9 bases are a match to TRBD1. Germline lookup yields CDR1 LGHNA and CDR2 YNFKEQ. The CDR3 runs to 15 residues. Losses at the gene ends were 5 bases for V and 4 bases for J; bases not matched to a gene: 9. CDR3 coding DNA: TGTGCCAGCAGCTATAGGGACAGGGATTCGTACGAGCAGTACTTC. Translated: CASSYRDRDSYEQYF.

This clone was seen only a few times. The DNA for the CDR3 is TGTGCCAGTAGTATCGGTAGGGGCCTTTATCCTGGGGCCAACGTCCTGACTTTC. Protein product: CASSIGRGLYPGANVLTF. The chain recombines TRBV19 with TRBJ2-6; D possibly corresponds to TRBD1 (5 bases). Trimming removed 3 bases at V and 2 bases at J, with 17 bases between. The germline CDR1 and CDR2 sequences are LNHDA and SQIVND (reference sequence). This CDR3 comprises 18 residues.

This clone has a handful of counts. The chain employs TRBV29-1 and TRBJ1-2; a possible D gene is TRBD1 (5 bases). V was pared by 6 bases and J by 5 bases, with 13 bases between. Germline CDR1 SQVTM, CDR2 ANQGSEA. The CDR3 contains 12 residues. CDR3 region: CSVGWGPYGYTF. The CDR3 DNA reads as TGCAGCGTGGGGTGGGGCCCATATGGCTACACCTTC.

This clone was detected only a few times. The chain couples TRBV5-1 to TRBJ2-7; TRBD1 aligns across 8 bases. CDR1 and CDR2 from the germline V gene are SGHRS and YFSETQ. The CDR3 is made up of 15 amino acids. V trimming: 4 bases; J trimming: 3 bases; junction bases outside the gene matches: 9. CDR3 region: CASSPGQGLGYEQYF. The CDR3 coding sequence is TGCGCCAGCAGCCCTGGACAGGGCCTCGGCTACGAGCAGTACTTC. The full variable domain, rest sourced from reference TRBV5-1 and TRBJ2-7, is KAGVTQTPRYLIKTRGQQVTLSCSPISGHRSVSWYQQTPGQGLQFLFEYFSETQRNKGNFPGRFSGRQFSNSRSEMNVSTLELGDSALYLCASSPGQGLGYEQYFGPGTRLTVT.

This clone has more than one count but fewer than ten. CDR3 sequence: CASRPPGSGNTIYF. CDR3 nucleotides: TGTGCCAGCAGACCCCCGGGATCTGGAAACACCATATATTTT. V and J are TRBV6-1 and TRBJ1-3; D remains unclear. Per the germline V gene, CDR1 is MNHNS and CDR2 is SASEGT. The CDR3 length is 14 residues. Deletions cut 6 bases from V and 1 base from J, with 10 bases between.

Comments on this clone: An end of the junction does not agree with germline; a read error may underlie this. This sequence joins TRBV7-7 and TRBJ2-2; TRBD1 might be the D (5 bases). The V gene's germline CDR1 is SSHAT and CDR2 FNYEAQ (reference sequence). The CDR3 extends over 14 amino acids. The CDR3: CASSFTLGAGELFF. As DNA, the CDR3 is TGTGCTAGCAGCTTTACTCTAGGGGCCGGGGAGCTGTTTTTT.

The chain recombines TRBV4-2 with TRBJ2-3; TRBD2 aligns across 11 bases. CDR3 length: 17 amino acids. Losses at the gene ends were 1 base for V and 5 bases for J; bases not matched to a gene: 8. CDR1 is LGHNA, CDR2 YNFKEQ, per germline. The DNA for the CDR3 is TGTGCCAGCAGCCAAGCCCGACTAGCGGGGAGAGGAGATACGCAGTATTTT. This sequence encodes CASSQARLAGRGDTQYF.

This clone showed up just a few times. The chain links TRBV10-2 to TRBJ1-4; D might be TRBD1 (5 bases). The V gene lost 4 bases and the J gene lost 7 bases, with 13 bases spanning the gap. The CDR3 extends over 14 amino acids. Germline V CDR1 and CDR2: WSHSY, SAAADI. The CDR3 DNA sequence: TGCGCCAGCAGTGGGCGGGGACCGATTGAAAAACTGTTTTTT. Amino acids: CASSGRGPIEKLFF.

This clone has just a few counts. J is TRBJ1-1 and V is TRBV6-1, with D tentatively TRBD1 (6 bases). The CDR3 loop spans 14 amino acids. Germline V gene data show CDR1 as MNHNS and CDR2 as SASEGT. V was shortened by 6 bases and J by 0 bases, with 11 bases between the two germline ends. The CDR3 reads CASSLQGVNTEAFF. The CDR3 DNA is TGTGCCAGCAGCCTACAGGGAGTGAACACTGAAGCTTTCTTT.

The rearrangement links TRBV5-1 to TRBJ2-3; the D is unclear. V lost 4 bases to trimming and J lost 4 bases, with 7 bases between them. CDR3 length equals 12 residues. CDR1 is SGHRS and CDR2 is YFSETQ in the germline V gene. The CDR3 protein is CASSGEADTQYF. In nucleotides, the CDR3 is TGCGCCAGCAGCGGGGAAGCAGATACGCAGTATTTT.

The chain combines TRBV13 with TRBJ2-3; D may be TRBD2 (6 bases). In germline, CDR1 is PRHDT, CDR2 FYEKMQ (reference sequence). The CDR3 is 13 amino acids. V lost 1 base, J lost 4 bases, and 6 bases lay in between. The CDR3 is CASSLAGADTQYF. The CDR3 nucleotides read TGTGCCAGCAGCTTAGCGGGAGCAGATACGCAGTATTTT.

This clone appeared once. CDR3 loop: CASRDRPYKGYRDYGYTF. The CDR3, as DNA: TGTGCCAGCAGAGACAGGCCATATAAAGGGTACCGCGACTATGGCTACACCTTC. This sequence joins TRBV6-4 and TRBJ1-2; TRBD1 is a possible D gene (6 bases). With 6 bases removed from V and 3 bases from J, the gap between germline ends came to 26 bases. CDR1 MRHNA and CDR2 SNTAGT come from the germline V gene. CDR3 size: 18 residues.

The chain is built from TRBV28 and TRBJ1-2; TRBD1 aligns across 7 bases. There are 15 residues in the CDR3. The V and J ends lost 5 bases and 4 bases, in that order; junction bases with no gene match: 10. CDR1 and CDR2 from the germline V gene are MDHEN and SYDVKM. The CDR3 sequence is CASSPPSGQLYGYTF. DNA for the CDR3: TGTGCCAGCAGTCCCCCATCGGGACAGCTCTATGGCTACACCTTC.

The V and J genes are TRBV19 and TRBJ2-1, with TRBD2 matching over 10 bases. After removal of 3 bases from V and 0 bases from J, the junction contained 5 bases not matched to a gene. This CDR3 is 17 amino acids long. CDR1 and CDR2 (germline): LNHDA, SQIVND (reference sequence). Written as DNA, the CDR3 is TGTGCCAGTAGTATTTCGCCTAGCGGGAGCTCCTACAATGAGCAGTTCTTC. Its protein is CASSISPSGSSYNEQFF.

The rearrangement links TRBV27 to TRBJ1-3; D is unclear. Germline loops: CDR1 MNHEY, CDR2 SMNVEV (reference sequence). V was trimmed by 2 bases and J by 3 bases, leaving 5 bases between them. This CDR3 is 13 amino acids long. CDR3 DNA sequence: TGTGCCAGCAGTTTAAGGGATGGAAACACCATATATTTT. Translating it yields CASSLRDGNTIYF.

The J gene is TRBJ1-1, the V gene TRBV28; D call uncertain. The CDR3 consists of 13 residues. V lost 8 bases and J lost 4, with 14 bases in between. CDR1 and CDR2 from the germline V gene are MDHEN and SYDVKM. The CDR3 region has the DNA TGTGCCAGCGGGGTGGGCCCCGCCACTGAAGCTTTCTTT. This translates into CASGVGPATEAFF.

The CDR3 loop reads CASRGQASTDTQYF. In DNA, the CDR3 is TGCGCCAGCAGGGGACAGGCTAGCACAGATACGCAGTATTTT. The chain carries TRBV5-1 and TRBJ2-3; 8 positions agree with TRBD1. With 5 bases clipped from V and 0 bases from J, the junction kept 2 bases outside the gene matches. Germline CDR1 and CDR2: SGHRS and YFSETQ. This CDR3 contains 14 residues.

V and J are TRBV5-8 and TRBJ1-2, with D possibly TRBD1 on 5 matching bases. This CDR3 spans 16 amino acids. Trimming removed 1 base from V and 13 bases from J, with 26 bases in between. From germline, CDR1 is SGHTS and CDR2 YDEGEE. The CDR3 reads CASSLLGGGPGGSVTF. CDR3 coding DNA: TGTGCCAGCAGCTTGTTAGGCGGCGGTCCCGGGGGATCGGTCACCTTC.

The V call is TRBV6-5, the J call TRBJ2-1; the match to TRBD2 covers 11 bases. Germline lookup yields CDR1 MNHEY and CDR2 SVGAGI. The V segment lost 8 bases and the J segment 4 bases; nucleotides outside the gene matches: 4. The CDR3 sequence is 14 residues long. DNA for the CDR3: TGTGCCAGCTCAGGGACTAGCGGATACAATGAGCAGTTCTTC. Its protein product is CASSGTSGYNEQFF.

The chain's CDR3 is CASSYKAYEQYF. The CDR3 DNA sequence: TGTGCCAGCAGTTACAAGGCCTACGAGCAGTACTTC. The chain has TRBV6-6 and TRBJ2-7; D remains unclear. The CDR3 sequence is 12 residues long. The germline gives CDR1 MNHNY, CDR2 SVGAGI (reference sequence). V gave up 2 bases and J gave up 2 bases, with 4 bases separating them.

The chain uses TRBV18 and TRBJ2-7; tentative D call: TRBD1 (5 bases). There are 17 residues in the CDR3. Germline CDR1 is KGHSH and CDR2 is LQKENI. The V and J ends lost 1 base and 1 base respectively, with 17 bases between them. The CDR3 bases are TGTGCCAGCTCACCACTGAGTCTCCAGGCAGGGTCCTACGAGCAGTACTTC. It specifies CASSPLSLQAGSYEQYF. Full variable domain (missing parts from reference TRBV18 and TRBJ2-7): NAGVMQNPRHLVRRRGQEARLRCSPMKGHSHVYWYRQLPEEGLKFMVYLQKENIIDESGMPKERFSAEFPKEGPSILRIQQVVRGDSAAYFCASSPLSLQAGSYEQYFGPGTRLTVT.